The T cell receptor beta chain described here comes from a study of T cell responses to AZD1222 COVID-19 vaccine. Here immunoSEQ multiplex PCR was the method, and the copy in TCRdb shows in-frame clones only, minus some. The sample contains 95,000 to 150,000 clones, around 89% of which appear only once. General observations from the study: It was only six AZD1222 recipients who were seropositive at baseline. None of the repertoires were sampled until the peak T cell response had passed.

In the case of this clone: Its target is unknown.

V shed 2 bases and J 4 bases; nucleotides not matched to a gene: 4. Germline-derived CDR1 and CDR2 are MNHNS and SASEGT. The CDR3 is 15 amino acids. The starting material was peripheral blood, obtained on day 0 of MenACWY control vaccination. The rearrangement uses TRBV6-1 and TRBJ2-3, with 9 bases lining up with TRBD1. This TCR was recovered from an adult in good health. This CDR3 reads CASSERDRVADTQYF. In DNA, the CDR3 is TGTGCCAGCAGTGAACGGGACAGGGTCGCAGATACGCAGTATTTT.